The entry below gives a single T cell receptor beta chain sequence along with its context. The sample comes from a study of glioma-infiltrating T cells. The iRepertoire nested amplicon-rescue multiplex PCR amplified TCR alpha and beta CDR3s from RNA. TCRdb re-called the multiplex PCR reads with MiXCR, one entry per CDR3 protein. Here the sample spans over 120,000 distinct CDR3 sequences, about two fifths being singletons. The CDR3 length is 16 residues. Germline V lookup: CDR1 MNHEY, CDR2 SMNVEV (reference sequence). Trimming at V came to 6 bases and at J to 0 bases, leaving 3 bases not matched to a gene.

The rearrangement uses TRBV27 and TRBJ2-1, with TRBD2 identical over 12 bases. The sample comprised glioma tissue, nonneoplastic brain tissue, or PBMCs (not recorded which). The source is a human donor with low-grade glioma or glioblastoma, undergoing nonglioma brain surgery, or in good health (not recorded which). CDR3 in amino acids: CASRETSGSSYNEQFF. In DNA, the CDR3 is TGTGCCAGCAGAGAGACTAGCGGGAGCTCCTACAATGAGCAGTTCTTC.